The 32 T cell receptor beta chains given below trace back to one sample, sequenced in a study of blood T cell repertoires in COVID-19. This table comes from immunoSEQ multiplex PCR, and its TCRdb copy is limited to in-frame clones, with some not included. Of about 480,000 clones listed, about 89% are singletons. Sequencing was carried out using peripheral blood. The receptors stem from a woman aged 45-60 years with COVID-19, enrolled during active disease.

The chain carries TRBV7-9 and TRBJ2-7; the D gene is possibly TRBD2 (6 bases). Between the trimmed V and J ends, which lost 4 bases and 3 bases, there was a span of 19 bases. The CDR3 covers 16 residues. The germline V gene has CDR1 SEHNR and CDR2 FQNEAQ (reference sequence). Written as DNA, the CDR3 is TGTGCCAGCAGCTCCCCGGGGCGGGGCGAACTCTACGAGCAGTACTTC. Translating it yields CASSSPGRGELYEQYF.

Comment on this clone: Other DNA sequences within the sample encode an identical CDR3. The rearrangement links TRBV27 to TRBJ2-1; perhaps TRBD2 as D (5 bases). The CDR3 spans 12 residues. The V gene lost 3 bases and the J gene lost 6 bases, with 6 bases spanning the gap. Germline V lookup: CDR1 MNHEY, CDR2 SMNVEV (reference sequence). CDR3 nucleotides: TGTGCCAGCAGTTTTCGGGGCAATGAGCAGTTCTTC. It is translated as CASSFRGNEQFF.

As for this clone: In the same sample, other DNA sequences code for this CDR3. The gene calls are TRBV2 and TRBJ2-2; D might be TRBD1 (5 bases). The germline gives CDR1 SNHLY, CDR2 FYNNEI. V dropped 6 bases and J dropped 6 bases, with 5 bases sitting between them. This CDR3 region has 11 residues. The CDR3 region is CASRGAGELFF. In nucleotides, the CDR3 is TGTGCCAGCAGAGGGGCCGGGGAGCTGTTTTTT. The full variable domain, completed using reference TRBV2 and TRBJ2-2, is EPEVTQTPSHQVTQMGQEVILRCVPISNHLYFYWYRQILGQKVEFLVSFYNNEISEKSEIFDDQFSVERPDGSNFTLKIRSTKLEDSAMYFCASRGAGELFFGEGSRLTVL.

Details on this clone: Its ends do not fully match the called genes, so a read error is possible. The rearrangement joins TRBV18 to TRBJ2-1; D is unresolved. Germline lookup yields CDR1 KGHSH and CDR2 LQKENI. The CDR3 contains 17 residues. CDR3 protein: CASSPLGLPSLDNEQFF. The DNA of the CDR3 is TGTGCCAGCTCCCCACTGGGCTTGCCTTCCCTCGACAATGAGCAGTTCTTC.

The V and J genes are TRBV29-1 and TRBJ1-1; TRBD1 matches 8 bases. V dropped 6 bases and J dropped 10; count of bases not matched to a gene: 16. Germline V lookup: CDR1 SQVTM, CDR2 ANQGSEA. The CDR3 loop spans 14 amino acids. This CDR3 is CSVGETGVMRGAFF. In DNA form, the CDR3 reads TGCAGCGTGGGGGAGACAGGGGTGATGCGAGGAGCTTTCTTT.

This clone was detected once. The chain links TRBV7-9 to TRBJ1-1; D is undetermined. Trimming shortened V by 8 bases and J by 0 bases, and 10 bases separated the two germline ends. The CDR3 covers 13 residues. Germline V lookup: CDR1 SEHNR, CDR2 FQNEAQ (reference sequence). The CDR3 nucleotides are TGTGCCAGCCGCCCGGGGTTGAACACTGAAGCTTTCTTT. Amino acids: CASRPGLNTEAFF.

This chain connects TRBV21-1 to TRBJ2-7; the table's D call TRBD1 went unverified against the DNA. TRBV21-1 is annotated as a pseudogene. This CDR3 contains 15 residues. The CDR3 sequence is CASSKPGQGRYEQYF. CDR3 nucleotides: TGTGCCAGCAGCAAACCAGGACAGGGGAGATACGAGCAGTACTTC.

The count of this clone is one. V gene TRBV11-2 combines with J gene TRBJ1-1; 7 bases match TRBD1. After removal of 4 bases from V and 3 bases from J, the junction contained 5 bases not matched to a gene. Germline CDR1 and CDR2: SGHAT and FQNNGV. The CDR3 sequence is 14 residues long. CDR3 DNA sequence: TGTGCCAGCAGCTCACAGGGGAGGTACACTGAAGCTTTCTTT. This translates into CASSSQGRYTEAFF.

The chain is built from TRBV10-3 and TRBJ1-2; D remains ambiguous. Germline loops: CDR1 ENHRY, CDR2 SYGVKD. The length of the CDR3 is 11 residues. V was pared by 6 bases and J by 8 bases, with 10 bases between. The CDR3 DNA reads TGTGCCATCAGGGTGCAGGAAGGCTACACCTTC. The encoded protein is CAIRVQEGYTF.

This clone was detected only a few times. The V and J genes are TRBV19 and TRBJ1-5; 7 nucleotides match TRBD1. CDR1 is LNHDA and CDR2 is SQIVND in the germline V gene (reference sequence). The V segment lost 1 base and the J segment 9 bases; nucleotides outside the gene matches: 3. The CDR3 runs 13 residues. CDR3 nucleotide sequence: TGTGCCAGTAGTATAGCGGGGGACAGGCCCCAGCATTTT. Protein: CASSIAGDRPQHF.

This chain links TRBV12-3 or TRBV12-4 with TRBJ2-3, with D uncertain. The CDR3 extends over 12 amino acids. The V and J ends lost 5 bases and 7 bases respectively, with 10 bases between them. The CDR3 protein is CASSTETNTQYF. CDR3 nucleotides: TGTGCCAGCAGTACAGAGACAAATACGCAGTATTTT.

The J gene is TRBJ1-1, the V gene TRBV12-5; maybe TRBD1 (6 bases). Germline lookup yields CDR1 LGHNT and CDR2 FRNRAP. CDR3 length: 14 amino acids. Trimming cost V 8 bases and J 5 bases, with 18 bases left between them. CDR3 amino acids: CASSQGRIGTEAFF. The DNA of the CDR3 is TGTGCTAGTTCACAGGGTCGAATTGGGACTGAAGCTTTCTTT.

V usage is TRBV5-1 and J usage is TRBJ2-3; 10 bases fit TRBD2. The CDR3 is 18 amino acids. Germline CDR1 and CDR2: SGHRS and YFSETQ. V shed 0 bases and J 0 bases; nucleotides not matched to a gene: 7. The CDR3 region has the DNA TGCGCCAGCAGCTTGGGGCTTAGGACTAGCGGTAGCACAGATACGCAGTATTTT. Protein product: CASSLGLRTSGSTDTQYF.

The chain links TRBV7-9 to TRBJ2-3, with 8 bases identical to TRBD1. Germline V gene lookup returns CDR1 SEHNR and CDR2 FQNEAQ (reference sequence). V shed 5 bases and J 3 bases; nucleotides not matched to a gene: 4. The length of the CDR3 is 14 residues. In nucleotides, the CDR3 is TGTGCCAGCAGCCCAGACAGGGGAACAGATACGCAGTATTTT. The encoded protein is CASSPDRGTDTQYF.

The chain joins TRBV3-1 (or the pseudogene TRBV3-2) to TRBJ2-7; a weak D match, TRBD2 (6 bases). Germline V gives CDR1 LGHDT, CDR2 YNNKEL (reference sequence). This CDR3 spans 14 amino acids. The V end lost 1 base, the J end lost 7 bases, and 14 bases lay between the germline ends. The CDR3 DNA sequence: TGTGCCAGCAGCCAAGTGGGGACTCGGGAAGAGCAGTACTTC. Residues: CASSQVGTREEQYF.

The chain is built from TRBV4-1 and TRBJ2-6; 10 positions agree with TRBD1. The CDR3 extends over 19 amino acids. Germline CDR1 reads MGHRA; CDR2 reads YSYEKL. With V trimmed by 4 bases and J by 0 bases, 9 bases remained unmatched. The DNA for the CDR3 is TGCGCCAGCAGCCCCAGATCTGGGACAGGGGACTCTGGGGCCAACGTCCTGACTTTC. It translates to CASSPRSGTGDSGANVLTF.

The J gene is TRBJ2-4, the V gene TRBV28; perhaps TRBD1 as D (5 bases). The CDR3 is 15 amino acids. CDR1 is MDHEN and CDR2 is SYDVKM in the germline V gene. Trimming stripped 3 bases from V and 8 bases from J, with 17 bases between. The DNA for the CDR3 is TGTGCCAGCAGTTTGGGCGGCAGGGCAAACCACATTCAGTACTTC. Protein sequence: CASSLGGRANHIQYF.

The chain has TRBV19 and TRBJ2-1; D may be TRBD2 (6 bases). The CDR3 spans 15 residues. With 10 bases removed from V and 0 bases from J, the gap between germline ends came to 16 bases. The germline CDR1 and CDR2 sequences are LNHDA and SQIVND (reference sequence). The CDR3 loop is CATTGGPPSYNEQFF. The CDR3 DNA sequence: TGTGCCACCACCGGGGGTCCACCCTCCTACAATGAGCAGTTCTTC.

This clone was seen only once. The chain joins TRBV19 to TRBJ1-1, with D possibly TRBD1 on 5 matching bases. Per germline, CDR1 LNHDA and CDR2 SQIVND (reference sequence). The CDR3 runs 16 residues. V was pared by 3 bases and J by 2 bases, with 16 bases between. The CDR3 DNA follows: TGTGCCAGTAGTATTCGAGATCCGGGACTTAACACTGAAGCTTTCTTT. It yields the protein CASSIRDPGLNTEAFF.

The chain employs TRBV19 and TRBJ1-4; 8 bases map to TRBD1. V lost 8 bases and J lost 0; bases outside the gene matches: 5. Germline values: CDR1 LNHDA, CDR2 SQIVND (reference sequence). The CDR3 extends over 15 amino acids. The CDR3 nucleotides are TGTGCCAGTCGCCAGGGACAGGCAACTAATGAAAAACTGTTTTTT. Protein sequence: CASRQGQATNEKLFF. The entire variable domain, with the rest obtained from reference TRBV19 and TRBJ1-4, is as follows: DGGITQSPKYLFRKEGQNVTLSCEQNLNHDAMYWYRQDPGQGLRLIYYSQIVNDFQKGDIAEGYSVSREKKESFPLTVTSAQKNPTAFYLCASRQGQATNEKLFFGSGTQLSVL.

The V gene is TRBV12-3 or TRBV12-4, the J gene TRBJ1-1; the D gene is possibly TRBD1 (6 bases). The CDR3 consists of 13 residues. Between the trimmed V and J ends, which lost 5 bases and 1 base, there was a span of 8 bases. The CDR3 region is CASSEQGNTEAFF. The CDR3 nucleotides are TGTGCCAGCAGTGAACAGGGGAACACTGAAGCTTTCTTT.

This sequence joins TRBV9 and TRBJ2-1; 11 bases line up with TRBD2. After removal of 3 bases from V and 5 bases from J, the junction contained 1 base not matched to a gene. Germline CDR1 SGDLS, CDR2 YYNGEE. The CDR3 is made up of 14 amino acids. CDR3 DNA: TGTGCCAGCAGCGAGGGACTAGCGGACAATGAGCAGTTCTTC. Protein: CASSEGLADNEQFF.

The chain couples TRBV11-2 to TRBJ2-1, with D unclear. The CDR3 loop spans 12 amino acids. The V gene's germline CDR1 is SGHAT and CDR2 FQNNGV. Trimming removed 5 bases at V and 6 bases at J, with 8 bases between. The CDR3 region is CASSPPTNEQFF. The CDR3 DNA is TGTGCCAGCAGCCCCCCTACCAATGAGCAGTTCTTC.

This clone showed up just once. This CDR3 reads CASSPEPDTQYF. As DNA, the CDR3 is TGTGCCAGCTCCCCAGAGCCGGATACGCAGTATTTT. The rearrangement uses TRBV18 and TRBJ2-3; D gene unclear. V lost 6 bases and J lost 6, with 10 bases in between. From germline, CDR1 is KGHSH and CDR2 LQKENI. The length of the CDR3 is 12 residues.

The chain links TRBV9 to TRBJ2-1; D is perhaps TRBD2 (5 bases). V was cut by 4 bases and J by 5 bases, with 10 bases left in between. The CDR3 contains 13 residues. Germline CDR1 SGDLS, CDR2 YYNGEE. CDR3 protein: CASSLSVHNEQFF. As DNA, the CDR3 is TGTGCCAGCAGCCTTAGCGTTCACAATGAGCAGTTCTTC.

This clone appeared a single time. CDR3 sequence (DNA): TGTGCCAGCAGCTGGGAGGAGCAGTTCTTC. Amino acids: CASSWEEQFF. J is TRBJ2-1 and V is TRBV5-6, with D tentatively TRBD2 (5 bases). The CDR3 totals 10 residues. Trimming stripped 3 bases from V and 10 bases from J, with 5 bases between. The germline V gene has CDR1 SGHDT and CDR2 YYEEEE.

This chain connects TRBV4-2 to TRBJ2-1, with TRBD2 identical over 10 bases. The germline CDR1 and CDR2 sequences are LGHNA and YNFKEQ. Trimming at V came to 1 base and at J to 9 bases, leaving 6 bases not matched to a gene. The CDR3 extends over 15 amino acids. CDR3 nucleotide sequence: TGTGCCAGCAGCCAAGGAACTAGCGGGGATGGTGAGCAGTTCTTC. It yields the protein CASSQGTSGDGEQFF.

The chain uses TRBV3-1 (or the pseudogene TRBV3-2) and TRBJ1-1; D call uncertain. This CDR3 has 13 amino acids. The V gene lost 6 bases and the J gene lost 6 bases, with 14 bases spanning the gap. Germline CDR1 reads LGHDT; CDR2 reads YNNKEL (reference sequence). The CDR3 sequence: CASRQTGTPEAFF. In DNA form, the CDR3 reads TGTGCCAGCAGACAAACGGGAACTCCTGAAGCTTTCTTT.

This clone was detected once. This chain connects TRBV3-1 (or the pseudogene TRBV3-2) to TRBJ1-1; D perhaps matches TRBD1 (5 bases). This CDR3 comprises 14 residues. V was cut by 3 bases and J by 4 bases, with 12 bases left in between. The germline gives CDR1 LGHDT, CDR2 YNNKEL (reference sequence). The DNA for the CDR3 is TGTGCCAGCAGCCAGGGTTCGGGGGGCACTGAAGCTTTCTTT. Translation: CASSQGSGGTEAFF.

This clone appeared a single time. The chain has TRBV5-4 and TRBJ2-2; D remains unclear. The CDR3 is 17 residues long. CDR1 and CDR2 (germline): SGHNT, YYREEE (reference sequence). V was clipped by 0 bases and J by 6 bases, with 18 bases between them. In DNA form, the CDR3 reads TGTGCCAGCAGCTTGGGAGGTTCGTCCACCCTCTCCGGGGAGCTGTTTTTT. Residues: CASSLGGSSTLSGELFF. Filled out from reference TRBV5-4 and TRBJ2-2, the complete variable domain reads ETGVTQSPTHLIKTRGQQVTLRCSSQSGHNTVSWYQQALGQGPQFIFQYYREEENGRGNFPPRFSGLQFPNYSSELNVNALELDDSALYLCASSLGGSSTLSGELFFGEGSRLTVL.

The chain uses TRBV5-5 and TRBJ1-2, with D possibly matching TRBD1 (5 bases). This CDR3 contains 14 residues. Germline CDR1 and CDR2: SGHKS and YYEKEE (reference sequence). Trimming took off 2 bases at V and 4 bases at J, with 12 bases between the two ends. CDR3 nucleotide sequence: TGTGCCAGCAGCTTTTCGTTGCAGGGCTATGGCTACACCTTC. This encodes CASSFSLQGYGYTF.

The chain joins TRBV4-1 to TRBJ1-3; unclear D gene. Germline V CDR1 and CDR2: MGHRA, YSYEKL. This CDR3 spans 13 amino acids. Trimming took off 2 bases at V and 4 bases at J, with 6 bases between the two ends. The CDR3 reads CASSQSSGNTIYF. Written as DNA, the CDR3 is TGCGCCAGCAGCCAATCATCCGGAAACACCATATATTTT.